This entry lists 10 T cell receptor beta chains sequenced from one sample in a study of follicular helper T cells after annual influenza vaccination. The time point here: 2014-2015 season, 7 days after vaccination. Clones were read by immunoSEQ multiplex PCR, and TCRdb kept only the in-frame ones, dropping some. The repertoire consists of some 15,000 clones, with approximately 88% occurring once and the leading ten covering under 1.5%. The sequencing here drew on CXCR5+ CD38- circulating T follicular helper cells from blood, taken 7 days after influenza vaccination. Regarding subset: circulating Tfh, non-naive CD4+CXCR5+PD-1+ (ICOS+CD38+ or ICOS-CD38-). Receptors were obtained from an adult who received the influenza vaccine.

V and J are TRBV7-6 and TRBJ2-5; D remains ambiguous. The CDR3 has 12 amino acids. Germline CDR1 SGHVS, CDR2 FNYEAQ. Trimming took off 3 bases at V and 5 bases at J, with 7 bases between the two ends. Written as DNA, the CDR3 is TGTGCCAGCAGCTTTAACCGGGAGACCCAGTACTTC. It is translated as CASSFNRETQYF. Looking up the rest from reference TRBV7-6 and TRBJ2-5 gives the full variable domain: GAGVSQSPRYKVTKRGQDVALRCDPISGHVSLYWYRQALGQGPEFLTYFNYEAQQDKSGLPNDRFSAERPEGSISTLTIQRTEQRDSAMYRCASSFNRETQYFGPGTRLLVL.

In this sample, this clone turned up a few times. The chain combines TRBV5-1 with TRBJ2-3, with a weak D call TRBD1 (6 bases). V lost 5 bases and J lost 0, with 10 bases in between. The CDR3 sequence is 14 residues long. From germline, CDR1 is SGHRS and CDR2 YFSETQ. CDR3 region: CASRGQGSTDTQYF. The CDR3 DNA follows: TGCGCCAGCAGGGGACAAGGGAGCACAGATACGCAGTATTTT.

This clone was detected only once. The chain links TRBV5-8 to TRBJ1-5; D possibly corresponds to TRBD1 (5 bases). Germline V gene data show CDR1 as SGHTS and CDR2 as YDEGEE. The V end was cut by 1 base, the J end by 7 bases, with 15 bases between. The CDR3 has 15 amino acids. CDR3: CASSLRGRRGQPQHF. The CDR3 nucleotides are TGTGCCAGCAGCTTGCGGGGCAGGCGGGGGCAGCCCCAGCATTTT.

This chain connects TRBV5-1 to TRBJ2-5; TRBD1 aligns across 11 bases. The CDR3 totals 15 residues. Germline V gene lookup returns CDR1 SGHRS and CDR2 YFSETQ. With V trimmed by 0 bases and J by 4 bases, 2 bases remained unmatched. The chain's CDR3 is CASSLGTGGVETQYF. The DNA of the CDR3 is TGCGCCAGCAGCTTGGGGACAGGGGGCGTAGAGACCCAGTACTTC.

V usage is TRBV15 and J usage is TRBJ2-1; D uncertain. V lost 1 base, J lost 2 bases, and 9 bases lay in between. CDR1 and CDR2 from the germline V gene are LNHNV and YYDKDF (reference sequence). CDR3 length: 15 amino acids. Written as DNA, the CDR3 is TGTGCCACCAGCAGAGTAGATTCCCCCTACAATGAGCAGTTCTTC. Its protein is CATSRVDSPYNEQFF.

The chain combines TRBV5-1 with TRBJ2-7; the D gene is possibly TRBD1 (5 bases). The germline CDR1 and CDR2 sequences are SGHRS and YFSETQ. V was clipped by 4 bases and J by 1 base, with 12 bases between them. The CDR3 has 14 amino acids. In nucleotides, the CDR3 is TGCGCCAGCAGCATACAGGTTAGGTCCTACGAGCAGTACTTC. Encoded protein: CASSIQVRSYEQYF.

This chain joins TRBV27 and TRBJ1-6; tentative D call: TRBD1 (5 bases). This CDR3 is 13 amino acids long. V was shortened by 2 bases and J by 8 bases, with 7 bases between the two germline ends. The germline CDR1 and CDR2 sequences are MNHEY and SMNVEV (reference sequence). The CDR3 nucleotides are TGTGCCAGCAGTTTAGACAGCCATTCACCCCTCCACTTT. Translated: CASSLDSHSPLHF.

V usage is TRBV20-1 and J usage is TRBJ2-5, with 7 bases that match TRBD1. The CDR3 sequence is 11 residues long. Per the germline V gene, CDR1 is DFQATT and CDR2 is SNEGSKA (reference sequence). The V and J ends lost 8 bases and 6 bases, in that order; junction bases with no gene match: 6. The CDR3 DNA reads TGCAGTACTGACAGGGTCAAGACCCAGTACTTC. It yields the protein CSTDRVKTQYF.

This clone was detected only once. The V call is TRBV27, the J call TRBJ2-7; D remains unclear. V shed 8 bases and J shed 1 base, with 12 bases lying between them. CDR1 and CDR2 from the germline V gene are MNHEY and SMNVEV (reference sequence). The CDR3 runs to 13 residues. The CDR3 DNA follows: TGTGCCAGCCGGCGAGGCATTTCCTACGAGCAGTACTTC. This gives the protein CASRRGISYEQYF.

The genes are TRBV7-2 and TRBJ2-7; TRBD2 matches at 7 bases. Germline V gene sequence: CDR1 SGHTA, CDR2 FQGNSA. This CDR3 region has 16 residues. Losses at the gene ends were 0 bases for V and 7 bases for J; bases not matched to a gene: 12. The CDR3 loop reads CASSLAYREATLEQYF. CDR3 nucleotides: TGTGCCAGCAGCTTAGCGTATCGGGAGGCCACATTAGAGCAGTACTTC.